The clone carrying this T cell receptor beta chain has only a few counts. The antigen remains undetermined. Trimming removed 0 bases from V and 1 base from J, with 9 bases in between. CDR1 SGDLS and CDR2 YYNGEE come from the germline V gene. There are 15 residues in the CDR3. Vbeta (60) and Jbeta (13) primers were used in the PCR. This table comes from immunoSEQ multiplex PCR, and its TCRdb copy is limited to in-frame clones, with some not included. The sample has 80,000 to 95,000 clones, around 70% seen once; the top ten hold less than 15%. The sample originates from a study of cytomegalovirus exposure and HLA in healthy donors. Study-wide results and caveats: A later analysis associated 16,000 or so TCR beta sequences with HLA alleles at a 0.05 false discovery rate. Researchers reported in a later analysis that a missense DCLRE1C variant was tied to TCR beta V- and J-gene trimming. Further analysis was carried out later, and it showed several of the most significant clusters appearing linked to common viral pathogens. The likely origin of a cluster of highly shared sequence variants was a sequencing artifact.

The sequence was collected from a woman aged 45-59 years in good health and CMV-seropositive. Sequencing used PBMCs. The J gene is TRBJ2-3, the V gene TRBV9; the D gene is possibly TRBD2 (6 bases). For the CDR3, the DNA is TGTGCCAGCAGCGTAGAGGGACTTGGCACAGATACGCAGTATTTT. Residues: CASSVEGLGTDTQYF.